This TCR beta chain is drawn from a study of CXCR3-negative and CXCR3-positive naive CD8 T cells. Remarks on this clonotype: What it binds is unknown.

Triplicate sorting captured some 290,000 cells each from every CD8+ T cell subset. The CDR3 is made up of 12 amino acids. Looked up from germline, CDR1 is MDHEN and CDR2 is SYDVKM. Via 5' RACE with UMI labels, TRB cDNA libraries were prepared. Reanalyzing the 5' RACE reads, TCRdb keeps one entry per CDR3 protein, without DNA. Its table lists 120,000 or so distinct CDR3 sequences. Overall study results and limits: Against CXCR3-negative naive cells, CXCR3-positive naive cells showed more hydrophobic TRB CDR3s. Naive subsets were similarly diverse, while memory CD8+ repertoires were much less diverse. TRB CDR3 properties indicated TCR strength, while surface CD5 was similar across naive subsets. Within a donor, both naive subsets shared TRBV-TRBJ usage, unlike memory cells.

The sequenced sample consisted of naive CXCR3+ CD8+ T cells from blood. Subset meaning: CD45RO-CCR7+CD27+CD95- naive CD8+ T cells expressing CXCR3 (TNR3+). The chain employs TRBV28 and TRBJ2-1; the TCRdb D gene call, TRBD1, has no DNA to confirm it. The receptor's source is a human donor in good health. Some clones in this sample may be carry-over from other donors' samples. The CDR3 region is CASAAFRDEQFF.